This passage covers 11 T cell receptor beta chains from one sample sequenced in a study of T cells in Graves' hyperthyroidism and ophthalmopathy. TCR beta CDR3 sequences were amplified from RNA transcripts. First-round RT-PCR targeting the TCR CDR3 was performed with the HTBI primer set. TCRdb fed the multiplex PCR reads into MiXCR, producing one record per CDR3 protein. The sample records 200,000 to 250,000 distinct CDR3 sequences, around 16% being singletons. Sequencing used blood. The receptors originated from a man aged 40-55 years with Graves' hyperthyroidism.

The chain employs TRBV19 and TRBJ2-2, with 8 bases lining up with TRBD2. Per the germline V gene, CDR1 is LNHDA and CDR2 is SQIVND (reference sequence). Germline trimming cut 10 bases from V and 6 bases from J; bases unmatched to any gene: 1. The CDR3 has 11 residues. CDR3 sequence (DNA): TGTGCCACGGGACTAGCCGGGGAGCTGTTTTTT. Its protein product is CATGLAGELFF.

This clonotype has at least ten counts. Relative to the germline gene, one junction end is altered; a read error may explain this. The CDR3 loop reads CSATNTANTEASF. CDR3 sequence (DNA): TGCAGTGCTACTAATACAGCGAACACTGAAGCTTCCTTT. The gene calls are TRBV20-1 and TRBJ1-1; no reliable D call. The germline V gene has CDR1 DFQATT and CDR2 SNEGSKA (reference sequence). CDR3 length: 13 residues.

This clonotype showed up many times. V usage is TRBV9 and J usage is TRBJ2-5; D gene ambiguous. The V gene lost 4 bases and the J gene lost 1 base, with 8 bases spanning the gap. Per the germline V gene, CDR1 is SGDLS and CDR2 is YYNGEE. The CDR3 length is 13 residues. CDR3 region: CASSSPPQETQYF. The CDR3 nucleotides are TGTGCCAGCAGCTCACCGCCCCAAGAGACCCAGTACTTC.

Many counts were recorded for this clonotype. This chain connects TRBV6-2 or TRBV6-3 to TRBJ1-4; weak D call: TRBD1 (6 bases). This CDR3 has 15 residues. Trimming took off 7 bases at V and 6 bases at J, with 18 bases between the two ends. Germline V gene data show CDR1 as MNHEY and CDR2 as SVGEGT. CDR3 region: CASKLPTAGDEKLFF. The CDR3 bases are TGTGCCAGCAAACTCCCGACCGCAGGGGATGAAAAACTGTTTTTT.

There are many counts of this clonotype. V gene TRBV24-1 combines with J gene TRBJ2-1, with TRBD2 matching over 10 bases. The CDR3 length is 14 residues. Unmatched junction bases numbered 3, after V lost 4 bases and J lost 7 bases. CDR1 KGHDR and CDR2 SFDVKD come from the germline V gene. The CDR3 protein is CATSDLGLANEQFF. CDR3 DNA: TGTGCCACCAGTGACCTGGGACTAGCGAATGAGCAGTTCTTC.

This clonotype has ten or more counts. The chain joins TRBV7-6 to TRBJ1-3, with D maybe TRBD1 (5 bases). V gave up 5 bases and J gave up 4 bases, with 9 bases separating them. Per germline, CDR1 SGHVS and CDR2 FNYEAQ. The CDR3 runs 13 residues. For the CDR3, the DNA is TGTGCCAGCAGCCCGACAGTCGGAAACACCATATATTTT. This sequence encodes CASSPTVGNTIYF.

This clonotype was recorded a few times. This chain connects TRBV5-1 to TRBJ2-2; no clear D gene. Trimming shortened V by 2 bases and J by 8 bases, and 16 bases separated the two germline ends. Germline CDR1 is SGHRS and CDR2 is YFSETQ. This CDR3 has 15 residues. The CDR3 is CASSLSGPERGELFF. The CDR3 DNA sequence: TGCGCCAGCAGCTTATCAGGCCCAGAGAGGGGGGAGCTGTTTTTT.

In regard to this clonotype: At one boundary the junction diverges from the germline segment, which might be a read error. The chain is built from TRBV11-2 and TRBJ2-5; the D gene is possibly TRBD2 (5 bases). Germline assignment: CDR1 SGHAT and CDR2 FQNNGV. CDR3 size: 14 residues. Written as DNA, the CDR3 is TGCGCCAGCAGCTTAGATAGCGCGACCGAGACCCAGTACTTC. It encodes CASSLDSATETQYF.

The chain uses TRBV2 and TRBJ2-5; D is uncertain. V was shortened by 10 bases and J by 0 bases, with 6 bases between the two germline ends. The CDR3 spans 11 residues. Germline lookup yields CDR1 SNHLY and CDR2 FYNNEI. CDR3 sequence: CAIQDQETQYF. The CDR3 bases are TGTGCCATACAAGACCAAGAGACCCAGTACTTC.

This clonotype was seen repeatedly, ten times or more. This rearrangement joins TRBV2 to TRBJ1-2, with 8 bases fitting TRBD1. Germline V gene sequence: CDR1 SNHLY, CDR2 FYNNEI. V dropped 8 bases and J dropped 8; count of bases not matched to a gene: 13. This CDR3 contains 14 residues. The CDR3 reads CASCDRGFYVGYTF. Written as DNA, the CDR3 is TGTGCCAGCTGCGACAGGGGATTCTATGTGGGCTACACCTTC.

This clonotype was recorded at least ten times. The V call is TRBV5-1, the J call TRBJ1-1; tentative D call: TRBD1 (5 bases). The germline V and J ends were trimmed by 1 base and 1 base, with 17 bases remaining between them. The CDR3 totals 17 residues. Germline-derived CDR1 and CDR2 are SGHRS and YFSETQ. The CDR3 nucleotides read TGCGCCAGCAGCTTGTTTTCCAGGGTCGGGGCGAACACTGAAGCTTTCTTT. It encodes CASSLFSRVGANTEAFF.